A single sample is the source of the 17 T cell receptor beta chains below, sequenced in a study of blood T cell repertoires in COVID-19. Assay used: immunoSEQ multiplex PCR; TCRdb lists only in-frame clones, some missing. In the table there are around 140,000 clones, 88% of which are singletons. Sequencing was performed on peripheral blood. The source is a middle-aged man with acute or convalescent COVID-19.

The chain is built from TRBV6-2 or TRBV6-3 and TRBJ2-1; 11 bases match TRBD2. CDR3 length: 13 amino acids. Trimming took 2 bases from V and 15 from J; bases not matched to a gene: 6. Germline assignment: CDR1 MNHEY and CDR2 SVGEGT. The CDR3 sequence: CASSYTGLAATFF. The DNA for the CDR3 is TGTGCCAGCAGTTACACGGGACTAGCGGCCACGTTCTTC.

This rearrangement joins TRBV18 to TRBJ1-1; D is possibly TRBD1 (5 bases). V was clipped by 3 bases and J by 2 bases, with 22 bases between them. CDR1 is KGHSH, CDR2 LQKENI, per germline. The CDR3 extends over 18 amino acids. Here the CDR3 DNA reads TGTGCCAGCTCACCTAAAGATCAGGGTAGACGGGTTAACACTGAAGCTTTCTTT. Amino acid sequence: CASSPKDQGRRVNTEAFF. Variable domain in full (rest from reference TRBV18 and TRBJ1-1): NAGVMQNPRHLVRRRGQEARLRCSPMKGHSHVYWYRQLPEEGLKFMVYLQKENIIDESGMPKERFSAEFPKEGPSILRIQQVVRGDSAAYFCASSPKDQGRRVNTEAFFGQGTRLTVV.

The chain uses TRBV6-5 and TRBJ1-4, with a possible D match to TRBD1 (6 bases). This CDR3 is 15 amino acids long. CDR1 is MNHEY, CDR2 SVGAGI, per germline. The germline V and J ends were trimmed by 0 bases and 3 bases, with 8 bases remaining between them. In DNA form, the CDR3 reads TGTGCCAGCAGTTACTCGGGGGGGCCTAATGAAAAACTGTTTTTT. Amino acid sequence: CASSYSGGPNEKLFF.

The chain employs TRBV2 and TRBJ1-3; tentatively, D is TRBD1 (5 bases). Germline V gene lookup returns CDR1 SNHLY and CDR2 FYNNEI. The V end lost 2 bases, the J end lost 0 bases, and 11 bases lay between the germline ends. This CDR3 has 16 residues. The chain's CDR3 is CASSESTVTSGNTIYF. CDR3 nucleotide sequence: TGTGCCAGCAGTGAATCGACAGTCACCTCTGGAAACACCATATATTTT.

J is TRBJ1-4 and V is TRBV19, with TRBD1 identical over 11 bases. Trimming removed 1 base from V and 2 bases from J; junction bases left unmatched: 3. The V gene's germline CDR1 is LNHDA and CDR2 SQIVND (reference sequence). This CDR3 region has 17 residues. The CDR3 loop reads CASSIGTGGATNEKLFF. The CDR3 region has the DNA TGTGCCAGTAGTATAGGGACAGGGGGCGCGACTAATGAAAAACTGTTTTTT. The variable domain in full, completed from reference TRBV19 and TRBJ1-4, reads DGGITQSPKYLFRKEGQNVTLSCEQNLNHDAMYWYRQDPGQGLRLIYYSQIVNDFQKGDIAEGYSVSREKKESFPLTVTSAQKNPTAFYLCASSIGTGGATNEKLFFGSGTQLSVL.

CDR3 in amino acids: CASSHLAAGGGYTF. The CDR3 coding sequence is TGTGCCAGCAGCCATTTAGCAGCAGGGGGTGGCTACACCTTC. The chain employs TRBV3-1 (or the pseudogene TRBV3-2) and TRBJ1-2; TRBD1 matches at 7 bases. The CDR3 is 14 amino acids. The V gene end was trimmed by 3 bases and the J gene end by 7 bases; junction bases not matched to a gene: 8. From germline, CDR1 is LGHDT and CDR2 YNNKEL (reference sequence).

The V and J genes are TRBV5-1 and TRBJ2-7; TRBD2 matches at 9 bases. CDR1 and CDR2 (germline): SGHRS, YFSETQ. V lost 3 bases to trimming and J lost 3 bases; unmatched junction nucleotides: 4. CDR3 length: 14 residues. The CDR3 protein is CASSSTSGNYEQYF. The CDR3 coding sequence is TGCGCCAGCAGCTCGACTAGCGGAAACTACGAGCAGTACTTC.

J is TRBJ1-6 and V is TRBV3-1 (or the pseudogene TRBV3-2); D might be TRBD1 (6 bases). There are 15 residues in the CDR3. Germline assignment: CDR1 LGHDT and CDR2 YNNKEL (reference sequence). Between the trimmed V and J ends, which lost 3 bases and 8 bases, there was a span of 14 bases. Here the CDR3 reads CASSHPQTGYSPLHF. The CDR3 region has the DNA TGTGCCAGCAGCCACCCACAGACAGGCTATTCACCCCTCCACTTT.

V and J are TRBV5-4 and TRBJ1-5; 7 bases are a match to TRBD1. Germline CDR1 is SGHNT and CDR2 is YYREEE (reference sequence). The CDR3 runs 13 residues. The V segment lost 4 bases and the J segment 5 bases; nucleotides outside the gene matches: 3. CDR3 amino acids: CASSRDRDQPQHF. The CDR3 DNA reads TGTGCCAGCAGCCGTGACAGGGATCAGCCCCAGCATTTT.

The V and J genes are TRBV11-2 and TRBJ2-1, with TRBD1 as a possible D gene (6 bases). The V and J ends lost 6 bases and 7 bases respectively, with 10 bases between them. Looked up from germline, CDR1 is SGHAT and CDR2 is FQNNGV. The CDR3 contains 12 residues. The CDR3 nucleotides read TGTGCCAGCAGGAGGGGGTGGAATGAGCAGTTCTTC. Translated: CASRRGWNEQFF.

CDR3 protein: CSAGPGGSGTEAFF. Here the CDR3 DNA reads TGCAGCGCCGGTCCCGGAGGGAGCGGAACTGAAGCTTTCTTT. The gene calls are TRBV29-1 and TRBJ1-1; D unclear. This CDR3 contains 14 residues. Trimming shortened V by 7 bases and J by 5 bases, and 20 bases separated the two germline ends. Germline CDR1 reads SQVTM; CDR2 reads ANQGSEA.

V and J are TRBV28 and TRBJ2-1; the match to TRBD2 covers 10 bases. Germline V CDR1 and CDR2: MDHEN, SYDVKM. After removal of 5 bases from V and 3 bases from J, the junction contained 13 bases not matched to a gene. This CDR3 contains 18 residues. CDR3: CASSAVRLAGGGYNEQFF. CDR3 sequence (DNA): TGTGCCAGCAGTGCTGTGCGGTTAGCGGGAGGAGGCTACAATGAGCAGTTCTTC.

The chain employs TRBV4-2 and TRBJ1-2, with D possibly matching TRBD1 (6 bases). CDR3 length: 15 residues. Deletions cut 5 bases from V and 0 bases from J, with 13 bases between. Germline V CDR1 and CDR2: LGHNA, YNFKEQ. CDR3: CASSFGQRANYGYTF. CDR3 bases: TGTGCCAGCAGCTTTGGACAGAGGGCTAACTATGGCTACACCTTC.

The rearrangement joins TRBV5-1 to TRBJ1-1; tentative D call: TRBD1 (6 bases). Trimming took 3 bases from V and 2 from J, leaving 14 bases between them. Germline V lookup: CDR1 SGHRS, CDR2 YFSETQ. The CDR3 has 15 amino acids. For the CDR3, the DNA is TGCGCCAGCAGCTCAGGGGTAGGGGCCAACACTGAAGCTTTCTTT. Translated: CASSSGVGANTEAFF.

The gene calls are TRBV7-2 and TRBJ2-1; TRBD1 might be the D (5 bases). Germline CDR1 SGHTA, CDR2 FQGNSA. This CDR3 has 13 amino acids. The germline V and J ends were trimmed by 3 bases and 6 bases, with 9 bases remaining between them. This CDR3 is CASSFSRGNEQFF. The CDR3 DNA sequence: TGTGCCAGCAGCTTTTCAAGGGGCAATGAGCAGTTCTTC.

V usage is TRBV7-9 and J usage is TRBJ1-6, with 8 bases identical to TRBD1. There are 14 residues in the CDR3. Germline assignment: CDR1 SEHNR and CDR2 FQNEAQ (reference sequence). The V gene end was trimmed by 5 bases and the J gene end by 6 bases; junction bases not matched to a gene: 3. The CDR3, as DNA: TGTGCCAGCAGCCGGGACAGGACTAATTCACCCCTCCACTTT. The encoded protein is CASSRDRTNSPLHF.

This chain uses TRBV5-4 with TRBJ1-2; 10 bases fit TRBD1. Trimming cost V 3 bases and J 7 bases; bases outside gene matches: 9. The CDR3 runs 15 residues. In germline, CDR1 is SGHNT, CDR2 YYREEE (reference sequence). The chain's CDR3 is CASSWGDRGVLGYTF. CDR3 DNA: TGTGCCAGCAGCTGGGGGGACAGGGGCGTACTTGGCTACACCTTC.